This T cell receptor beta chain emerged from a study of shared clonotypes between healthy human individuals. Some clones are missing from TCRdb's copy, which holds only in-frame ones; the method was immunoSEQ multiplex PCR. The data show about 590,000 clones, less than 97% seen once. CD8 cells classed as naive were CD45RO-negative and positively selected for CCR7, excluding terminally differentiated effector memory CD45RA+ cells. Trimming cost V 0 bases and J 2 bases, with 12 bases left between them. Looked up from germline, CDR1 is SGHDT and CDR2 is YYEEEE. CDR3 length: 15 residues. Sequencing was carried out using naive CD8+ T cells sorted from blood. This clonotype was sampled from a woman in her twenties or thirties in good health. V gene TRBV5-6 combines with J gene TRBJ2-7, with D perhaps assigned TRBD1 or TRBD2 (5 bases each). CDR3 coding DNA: TGTGCCAGCAGCTTGGGGGACCTCGACCCCTACGAGCAGTACTTC. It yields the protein CASSLGDLDPYEQYF. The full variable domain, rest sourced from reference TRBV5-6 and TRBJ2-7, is DAGVTQSPTHLIKTRGQQVTLRCSPKSGHDTVSWYQQALGQGPQFIFQYYEEEERQRGNFPDRFSGHQFPNYSSELNVNALLLGDSALYLCASSLGDLDPYEQYFGPGTRLTVT.